This TCR beta chain was captured in a study of read filtering for tumor transcriptome and immune sequencing. Study details: R-ISS stage counts were eight or nine for I, 15 to 20 for II, roughly seven for III.

From approximately 430 ng of RNA, a library with molecular barcoded alpha/delta and beta/gamma adaptors was made. TCRdb passed the reads through MiXCR, listing each CDR3 protein once. The data hold around 33,000 distinct CDR3 sequences, with roughly 18% observed a single time. Broader study findings: The sorted CD138-negative fraction was a mixed bone marrow immune population, not purified T cells.

V was shortened by 0 bases and J by 5 bases, with 8 bases between the two germline ends. In germline, CDR1 is SQVTM, CDR2 ANQGSEA. This CDR3 has 13 residues. Comment on this clonotype: Its antigen is unidentified. Just one base apart from a much larger clone, this may be a read error.

The TCR was taken from a donor over 35 with multiple myeloma. This chain connects TRBV29-1 to TRBJ1-5; TRBD1 is a possible D gene (5 bases). The sequencing sample was made of a population of CD138-negative cells sorted from bone marrow. The CDR3 loop is CSVEEQAHQPQHF. As DNA, the CDR3 is TGCAGCGTTGAAGAACAGGCCCATCAGCCCCAGCATTTT.